This TCR beta chain was captured in a study of T-cell memory formation after mild COVID-19. Study-wide background: Largely, the TCR clusters proved donor specific. Notes on the study in general: Among CD4+ contracting clones, most were CM and EM, and CD8+ ones EMRA. Nothing confirmed that second-wave clones peaking on day 37 were specific for SARS-CoV-2.

From the 5' RACE reads, TCRdb called clonotypes with MiXCR, one entry per CDR3 protein. The sample shows about 110,000 distinct CDR3 sequences, about a sixth of them seen only once. Of note for this clonotype: Antigen unknown.

The CDR3 runs to 19 residues. The V gene's germline CDR1 is MNHEY and CDR2 SVGAGI. The J segment lost 3 bases and the V segment lost 4 bases, leaving 17 bases of the junction unmatched. The TCR was taken from an adult woman who had mild COVID-19 (a few samples of this study predate the infection). Cell type and time point are not known. The J gene is TRBJ2-7, the V gene TRBV6-5; 11 positions agree with TRBD1. The sample taken for sequencing was PBMCs or a T cell subset sorted from them (not recorded which). The CDR3 region is CASSLPSQSPGQGDYEQYF. CDR3 nucleotide sequence: TGTGCCAGCAGTTTACCGTCCCAGTCACCGGGACAGGGGGACTACGAGCAGTACTTC.